This T cell receptor beta chain was observed in a study of blood T cell repertoires in COVID-19. Study overall: The analysed material was cDNA or gDNA that came from T cells, B-cell-depleted T cells, or PBMCs.

Authors' processing steps: Estimation of nucleated cell counts relied on the amplification of reference gene primers. Profiled with immunoSEQ multiplex PCR; TCRdb holds only in-frame clones, not every one. Clone size and V and J calls were adopted from that table, with D and trimming inferred from the DNA. Here the sample spans 300,000 to 400,000 clones, 85% being singletons. Trimming stripped 2 bases from V and 7 bases from J, with 12 bases between. CDR3 length: 14 residues. CDR1 is SGDLS and CDR2 is YYNGEE in the germline V gene. This rearrangement joins TRBV9 to TRBJ2-2; maybe TRBD1 (5 bases). This clonotype was sampled from a woman younger than 45 who had been exposed to COVID-19. The source material was PBMCs or T cells enriched from blood (not recorded which). CDR3 sequence: CASSVPGLGGELFF. CDR3 nucleotides: TGTGCCAGCAGCGTCCCAGGGTTGGGCGGGGAGCTGTTTTTT.